Listed below are T cell receptor beta chains from one sample, sequenced in a study of T cell repertoires in cytomegalovirus infection. TCRdb re-analysed the reads in MiXCR, keeping a single row per CDR3 protein. The profile covers roughly 320,000 distinct CDR3 sequences, with 8% to 10% appearing a single time and about 4.5% taken by the ten largest. The sequenced material came from PBMCs. The origin of the receptors is a human donor in good health (CMV status not recorded). Some clones in this sample may be carry-over from other donors' samples. The CDR3 runs from the conserved cysteine through the conserved F or W. The order of the fields is J gene, V gene, clone size, D gene, CDR3 protein, CDR3 DNA. A D gene is named only where the DNA matches it firmly. A row's size may be missing; if present it is once, few, many or a size class.

j_call: TRBJ2-7; v_call: TRBV28; clone_size: few; d_call: TRBD2; cdr3_aa: CASSLYTGLAGDEQYF; cdr3_nt: TGTGCCAGCAGTCTTTATACGGGACTAGCGGGAGACGAGCAGTACTTC
j_call: TRBJ2-5; v_call: TRBV12-3/TRBV12-4; clone_size: .; d_call: .; cdr3_aa: CASSQDIAAETQYF; cdr3_nt: TGTGCCAGCAGTCAGGACATCGCCGCAGAGACCCAGTACTTC
j_call: TRBJ1-2; v_call: TRBV12-3/TRBV12-4; clone_size: .; d_call: .; cdr3_aa: CASSQTVGGYTF; cdr3_nt: TGTGCCAGCAGCCAAACCGTGGGGGGCTACACCTTC
j_call: TRBJ1-1; v_call: TRBV6-5; clone_size: few; d_call: TRBD1; cdr3_aa: CASSPGQARNTEAFF; cdr3_nt: TGTGCCAGCAGTCCCGGACAGGCGAGAAACACTGAAGCTTTCTTT
j_call: TRBJ2-1; v_call: TRBV19; clone_size: .; d_call: TRBD1; cdr3_aa: CASSVPGTGGRQGEQFF; cdr3_nt: TGTGCCAGTAGTGTGCCCGGGACAGGGGGTCGGCAGGGTGAGCAGTTCTTC
j_call: TRBJ2-4; v_call: TRBV20-1; clone_size: .; d_call: TRBD2; cdr3_aa: CSLGEGNIQYF; cdr3_nt: TGCAGTCTAGGGGAGGGGAACATTCAGTACTTC
j_call: TRBJ2-3; v_call: TRBV20-1; clone_size: many; d_call: TRBD2; cdr3_aa: CSARDRRAGEWTDTQYF; cdr3_nt: TGCAGTGCTAGAGATCGGAGGGCGGGGGAATGGACAGATACGCAGTATTTT
j_call: TRBJ2-7; v_call: TRBV11-2; clone_size: many; d_call: TRBD1; cdr3_aa: CASSLAGQGRIPYEQYF; cdr3_nt: TGTGCCAGCAGCTTGGCCGGACAGGGGCGCATCCCCTACGAGCAGTACTTC
j_call: TRBJ2-5; v_call: TRBV25-1; clone_size: many; d_call: TRBD2; cdr3_aa: CASSGTDPLAGRGETQYF; cdr3_nt: TGTGCCAGCAGTGGAACCGATCCTCTAGCGGGACGGGGGGAGACCCAGTACTTC
j_call: TRBJ2-1; v_call: TRBV20-1; clone_size: few; d_call: TRBD2; cdr3_aa: CSAPRGTSSFNEQFF; cdr3_nt: TGCAGTGCTCCGAGGGGGACTAGCTCCTTCAATGAGCAGTTCTTC
j_call: TRBJ2-7; v_call: TRBV28; clone_size: few; d_call: TRBD2; cdr3_aa: CASSPRGVPSYEQYF; cdr3_nt: TGTGCCAGCAGCCCCCGGGGGGTCCCCTCCTACGAGCAGTACTTC
j_call: TRBJ2-3; v_call: TRBV15; clone_size: many; d_call: TRBD2; cdr3_aa: CATSSLAGNTDTQYF; cdr3_nt: TGTGCCACCTCAAGCCTAGCGGGGAACACAGATACGCAGTATTTT
j_call: TRBJ1-2; v_call: TRBV10-3; clone_size: few; d_call: .; cdr3_aa: CAISESSWTSDYGYTF; cdr3_nt: TGTGCCATCAGTGAGTCTTCCTGGACATCGGACTATGGCTACACCTTC
j_call: TRBJ2-1; v_call: TRBV27; clone_size: many; d_call: .; cdr3_aa: CASSFKGSSYNEQFF; cdr3_nt: TGTGCCAGCAGTTTTAAGGGGAGCTCCTACAATGAGCAGTTCTTC
j_call: TRBJ2-2; v_call: TRBV6-5; clone_size: few; d_call: TRBD1; cdr3_aa: CATGTGVNTGELFF; cdr3_nt: TGTGCCACCGGGACAGGCGTTAACACCGGGGAGCTGTTTTTT
j_call: TRBJ1-2; v_call: TRBV4-1; clone_size: many; d_call: TRBD1; cdr3_aa: CASSQANRDSQFYGYTF; cdr3_nt: TGCGCCAGCAGCCAAGCGAACCGGGACAGCCAATTCTATGGCTACACCTTC
j_call: TRBJ2-1; v_call: TRBV30; clone_size: few; d_call: TRBD2; cdr3_aa: CAWSVVGLAGDNEQFF; cdr3_nt: TGTGCCTGGAGTGTTGTGGGACTAGCGGGAGACAATGAGCAGTTCTTC
j_call: TRBJ1-5; v_call: TRBV12-3/TRBV12-4; clone_size: few; d_call: .; cdr3_aa: CASSFGQPQHF; cdr3_nt: TGTGCCAGCAGTTTCGGTCAGCCCCAGCATTTT
j_call: TRBJ2-3; v_call: TRBV29-1; clone_size: many; d_call: TRBD2; cdr3_aa: CSVDLPTSGVRDTQYF; cdr3_nt: TGCAGCGTTGATCTCCCGACTAGCGGGGTCCGGGATACGCAGTATTTT
j_call: TRBJ2-7; v_call: TRBV7-3; clone_size: .; d_call: TRBD2; cdr3_aa: CASSSLPGLAYEQYF; cdr3_nt: TGTGCCAGCAGCTCCCTCCCTGGACTAGCCTACGAGCAGTACTTC
j_call: TRBJ1-2; v_call: TRBV28; clone_size: few; d_call: .; cdr3_aa: CASSTGRPMDGYTF; cdr3_nt: TGTGCCAGCAGTACGGGACGGCCTATGGATGGCTACACCTTC
j_call: TRBJ2-1; v_call: TRBV5-6; clone_size: .; d_call: .; cdr3_aa: CASSLGGRSNEQFF; cdr3_nt: TGTGCCAGCAGCTTGGGGGGGCGGTCGAATGAGCAGTTCTTC
j_call: TRBJ1-2; v_call: TRBV7-9; clone_size: few; d_call: .; cdr3_aa: CASSLVMGETYGYTF; cdr3_nt: TGTGCCAGCAGCTTAGTCATGGGAGAGACCTATGGCTACACCTTC
j_call: TRBJ1-1; v_call: TRBV7-2; clone_size: many; d_call: .; cdr3_aa: CASSLMQGNTEAFF; cdr3_nt: TGTGCCAGCAGCTTAATGCAAGGGAACACTGAAGCTTTCTTT
j_call: TRBJ1-6; v_call: TRBV14; clone_size: .; d_call: TRBD1; cdr3_aa: CASSQEAGGSPLHF; cdr3_nt: TGTGCCAGCAGCCAAGAGGCAGGGGGTTCACCCCTCCACTTT
j_call: TRBJ2-3; v_call: TRBV15; clone_size: .; d_call: TRBD2; cdr3_aa: CATSGNLAGGPDTQYF; cdr3_nt: TGTGCCACCAGCGGAAACCTAGCGGGGGGTCCAGATACGCAGTATTTT
j_call: TRBJ2-1; v_call: TRBV7-9; clone_size: many; d_call: TRBD2; cdr3_aa: CASSPLAGAYNEQFF; cdr3_nt: TGTGCCAGCAGCCCCCTAGCGGGAGCTTACAATGAGCAGTTCTTC
j_call: TRBJ2-1; v_call: TRBV9; clone_size: few; d_call: TRBD2; cdr3_aa: CASSVGLGTSGGESYNEQFF; cdr3_nt: TGTGCCAGCAGCGTAGGGCTTGGGACTAGCGGGGGTGAGTCCTACAATGAGCAGTTCTTC
j_call: TRBJ2-1; v_call: TRBV28; clone_size: few; d_call: .; cdr3_aa: CASSSSGRVANEQFF; cdr3_nt: TGTGCCAGCAGTTCCTCAGGCAGGGTGGCCAATGAGCAGTTCTTC
j_call: TRBJ2-2; v_call: TRBV28; clone_size: many; d_call: .; cdr3_aa: CASSQGGAGTGELFF; cdr3_nt: TGTGCCAGCAGCCAGGGGGGGGCAGGAACCGGGGAGCTGTTTTTT
j_call: TRBJ1-1; v_call: TRBV4-3; clone_size: .; d_call: .; cdr3_aa: CASSQDYRVNTEAFF; cdr3_nt: TGCGCCAGCAGCCAAGACTACCGGGTGAACACTGAAGCTTTCTTT
j_call: TRBJ2-7; v_call: TRBV7-2; clone_size: many; d_call: .; cdr3_aa: CASSLRGGQFSYEQYF; cdr3_nt: TGTGCCAGCAGCTTAAGGGGGGGACAGTTCTCCTACGAGCAGTACTTC
j_call: TRBJ1-4; v_call: TRBV7-6; clone_size: many; d_call: .; cdr3_aa: CASSLGSLATNEKLFF; cdr3_nt: TGTGCCAGCAGCTTAGGCTCCCTTGCAACTAATGAAAAACTGTTTTTT
j_call: TRBJ1-1; v_call: TRBV27; clone_size: few; d_call: .; cdr3_aa: CASSLSSRGGTEAFF; cdr3_nt: TGTGCCAGCAGTTTATCATCCAGGGGAGGTACTGAAGCTTTCTTT
j_call: TRBJ1-1; v_call: TRBV3-1; clone_size: .; d_call: .; cdr3_aa: CASSPLGNFLGTEAFF; cdr3_nt: TGTGCCAGCAGCCCCCTTGGGAACTTTCTCGGCACTGAAGCTTTCTTT
j_call: TRBJ2-5; v_call: TRBV28; clone_size: few; d_call: .; cdr3_aa: CASNRDTQETQYF; cdr3_nt: TGTGCCAGCAATAGGGACACTCAAGAGACCCAGTACTTC
j_call: TRBJ2-3; v_call: TRBV10-3; clone_size: few; d_call: .; cdr3_aa: CAISGSSTDTQYF; cdr3_nt: TGTGCCATCAGTGGAAGCAGCACAGATACGCAGTATTTT
j_call: TRBJ1-2; v_call: TRBV27; clone_size: .; d_call: TRBD1; cdr3_aa: CASSSDRASPGYTF; cdr3_nt: TGTGCCAGCAGTTCGGACAGGGCTTCCCCTGGCTACACCTTC
j_call: TRBJ1-5; v_call: TRBV20-1; clone_size: .; d_call: .; cdr3_aa: CSAPPPHNQPQHF; cdr3_nt: TGCAGTGCTCCCCCCCCCCACAATCAGCCCCAGCATTTT
j_call: TRBJ1-2; v_call: TRBV10-2; clone_size: .; d_call: .; cdr3_aa: CASRPPPEGNYGYTF; cdr3_nt: TGCGCCAGCAGACCCCCCCCAGAGGGGAACTATGGCTACACCTTC
j_call: TRBJ2-5; v_call: TRBV7-9; clone_size: many; d_call: .; cdr3_aa: CASSSQSLAQETQYF; cdr3_nt: TGTGCCAGCAGTTCCCAGAGCCTAGCACAAGAGACCCAGTACTTC
j_call: TRBJ2-1; v_call: TRBV7-2; clone_size: many; d_call: .; cdr3_aa: CASSLRTVSYNEQFF; cdr3_nt: TGTGCCAGCAGCTTAAGGACAGTCTCCTACAATGAGCAGTTCTTC
j_call: TRBJ2-2; v_call: TRBV7-8; clone_size: many; d_call: TRBD2; cdr3_aa: CASSFVAGVIGELFF; cdr3_nt: TGTGCCAGCAGCTTCGTAGCGGGAGTCATCGGGGAGCTGTTTTTT
j_call: TRBJ1-1; v_call: TRBV20-1; clone_size: .; d_call: TRBD1; cdr3_aa: CSATDRGEAFF; cdr3_nt: TGCAGTGCAACCGACAGGGGAGAAGCTTTCTTT
j_call: TRBJ2-1; v_call: TRBV7-6; clone_size: .; d_call: .; cdr3_aa: CASSRPVGSYNEQFF; cdr3_nt: TGTGCCAGCAGCCGCCCCGTGGGGTCCTACAATGAGCAGTTCTTC
j_call: TRBJ1-2; v_call: TRBV6-1; clone_size: few; d_call: TRBD1; cdr3_aa: CASSDRGYGYGYTF; cdr3_nt: TGTGCCAGTTCCGACAGGGGCTATGGCTATGGCTACACCTTC
j_call: TRBJ2-2; v_call: TRBV7-2; clone_size: many; d_call: TRBD1; cdr3_aa: CASSLRDRATTYPRELFF; cdr3_nt: TGTGCCAGCAGCCTCCGGGACAGGGCCACGACTTATCCCCGGGAGCTGTTTTTT
j_call: TRBJ2-5; v_call: TRBV12-3/TRBV12-4; clone_size: many; d_call: .; cdr3_aa: CASSWRGQETQYF; cdr3_nt: TGTGCCAGCAGTTGGCGGGGCCAAGAGACCCAGTACTTC
j_call: TRBJ2-6; v_call: TRBV9; clone_size: .; d_call: TRBD1; cdr3_aa: CASSVGQGTGANVLTF; cdr3_nt: TGTGCCAGCAGCGTAGGACAGGGCACTGGGGCCAACGTCCTGACTTTC
j_call: TRBJ2-6; v_call: TRBV19; clone_size: many; d_call: .; cdr3_aa: CASSPALTGANVLTF; cdr3_nt: TGTGCCAGTAGCCCAGCCCTTACTGGGGCCAACGTCCTGACTTTC
j_call: TRBJ2-1; v_call: TRBV7-8; clone_size: many; d_call: TRBD2; cdr3_aa: CASSHGTSGMTKQFF; cdr3_nt: TGTGCCAGCAGTCACGGGACTAGCGGGATGACCAAGCAGTTCTTC
j_call: TRBJ2-3; v_call: TRBV20-1; clone_size: few; d_call: TRBD2; cdr3_aa: CSARVPLAGAQSLQDTQYF; cdr3_nt: TGCAGTGCTAGAGTACCACTAGCGGGTGCACAGAGCTTACAGGATACGCAGTATTTT